This TCR beta chain was obtained from a study of T-cell reconstitution after alpha-beta-depleted transplantation in children. This clonotype was found a few times. Preparation of the TCRbeta library involved a method that used unique molecular identifiers. A single record per CDR3 protein comes from TCRdb applying MiXCR to the PCR reads. This sample has approximately 420,000 distinct CDR3 sequences, with roughly 10% found just once. Source: PBMCs from the stem cell graft donor, taken from the stem cell graft. The TCR comes from a human donor who donated a stem cell graft to a child with acute myeloid leukemia.

CDR3 sequence: CASWAGRTYNEQFF. CDR3 DNA: TGTGCCAGCTGGGCCGGGAGGACCTACAATGAGCAGTTCTTC. This chain joins TRBV12-3 or TRBV12-4 and TRBJ2-1, with 7 nucleotides matching TRBD2. With V trimmed by 8 bases and J by 2 bases, 6 bases remained unmatched. CDR3 length: 14 amino acids.